This TCR beta chain was recorded in a study of cytomegalovirus exposure and HLA in healthy donors. This CDR3 comprises 15 residues. V shed 4 bases and J shed 4 bases, with 16 bases lying between them. The V gene's germline CDR1 is MNHEY and CDR2 SMNVEV (reference sequence). PCR used 60 Vbeta primers and 13 Jbeta primers. The table came from immunoSEQ multiplex PCR; TCRdb's copy has only in-frame clones and leaves some out. The sample comprises around 52,000 clones, approximately 83% of which are singletons, and approximately 1.5% rests with the top ten. The V gene is TRBV27, the J gene TRBJ1-2; D is perhaps TRBD1 (6 bases). The material sequenced was PBMCs. The clonotype was recovered from a man between 40 and 49 years old in good health and CMV-seronegative. Here the CDR3 DNA reads TGTGCCAGCAGTTACCACCCCCAAGGGGGCTATGGCTACACCTTC. This translates into CASSYHPQGGYGYTF.